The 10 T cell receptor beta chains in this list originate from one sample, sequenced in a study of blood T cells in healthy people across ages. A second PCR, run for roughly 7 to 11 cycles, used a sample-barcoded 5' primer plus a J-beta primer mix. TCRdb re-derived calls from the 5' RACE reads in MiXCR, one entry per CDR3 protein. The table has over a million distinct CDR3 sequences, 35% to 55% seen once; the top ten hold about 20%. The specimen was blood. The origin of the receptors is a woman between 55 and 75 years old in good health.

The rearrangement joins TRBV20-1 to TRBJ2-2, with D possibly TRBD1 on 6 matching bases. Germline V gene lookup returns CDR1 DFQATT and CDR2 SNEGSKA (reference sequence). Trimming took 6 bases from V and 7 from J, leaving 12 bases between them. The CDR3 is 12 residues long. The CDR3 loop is CSAQGHGGELFF. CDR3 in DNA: TGCAGTGCGCAGGGGCACGGCGGGGAGCTGTTTTTT.

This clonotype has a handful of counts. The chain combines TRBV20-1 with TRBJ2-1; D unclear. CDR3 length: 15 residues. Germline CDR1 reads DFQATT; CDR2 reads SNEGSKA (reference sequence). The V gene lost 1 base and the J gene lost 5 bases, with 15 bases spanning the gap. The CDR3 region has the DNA TGCAGTGCTAGAGGACTCGCGAATGGGGACAATGAGCAGTTCTTC. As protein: CSARGLANGDNEQFF.

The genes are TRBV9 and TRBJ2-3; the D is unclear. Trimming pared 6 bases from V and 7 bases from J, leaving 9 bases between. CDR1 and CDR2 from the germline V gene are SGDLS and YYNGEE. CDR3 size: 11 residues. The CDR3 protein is CASNSGNTQYF. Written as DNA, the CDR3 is TGTGCCAGCAATAGTGGGAATACGCAGTATTTT. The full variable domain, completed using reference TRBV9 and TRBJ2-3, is DSGVTQTPKHLITATGQRVTLRCSPRSGDLSVYWYQQSLDQGLQFLIQYYNGEERAKGNILERFSAQQFPDLHSELNLSSLELGDSALYFCASNSGNTQYFGPGTRLTVL.

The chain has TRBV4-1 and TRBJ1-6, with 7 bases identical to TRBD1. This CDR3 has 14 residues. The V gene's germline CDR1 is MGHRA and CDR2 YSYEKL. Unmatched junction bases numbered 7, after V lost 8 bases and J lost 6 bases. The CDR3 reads CASGTASLNSPLHF. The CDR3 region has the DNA TGCGCCAGCGGGACAGCGTCTCTTAATTCACCCCTCCACTTT.

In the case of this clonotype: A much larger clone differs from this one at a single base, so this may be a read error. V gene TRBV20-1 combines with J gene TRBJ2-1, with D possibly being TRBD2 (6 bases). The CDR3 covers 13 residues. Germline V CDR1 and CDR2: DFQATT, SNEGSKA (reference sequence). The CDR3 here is CGASETGVTVQFF. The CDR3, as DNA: TGCGGTGCTAGCGAAACGGGGGTGACGGTGCAGTTCTTC.

CDR3 bases: TGTGCCAGCAGTTCCTCTAGCGGAACTAGCACAGATACGCAGTATTTT. Translation: CASSSSSGTSTDTQYF. The gene calls are TRBV6-5 and TRBJ2-3; TRBD2 matches 7 bases. Germline assignment: CDR1 MNHEY and CDR2 SVGAGI. This CDR3 is 16 amino acids long. The ends lost 4 bases at V and 0 bases at J; junction bases unmatched: 7.

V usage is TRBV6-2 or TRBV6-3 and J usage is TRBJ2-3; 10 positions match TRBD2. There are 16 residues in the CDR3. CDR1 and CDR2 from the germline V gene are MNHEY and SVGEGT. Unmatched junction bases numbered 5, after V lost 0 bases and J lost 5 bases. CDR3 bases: TGTGCCAGCAGTTACTCACTAGCGGGATATAGAGATACGCAGTATTTT. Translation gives CASSYSLAGYRDTQYF.

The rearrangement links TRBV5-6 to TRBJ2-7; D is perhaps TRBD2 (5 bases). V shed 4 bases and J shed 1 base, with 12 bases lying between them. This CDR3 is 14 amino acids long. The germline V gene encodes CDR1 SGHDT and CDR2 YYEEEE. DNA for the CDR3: TGTGCCAGCAGCGGGAGTGTGGGATCCTACGAGCAGTACTTC. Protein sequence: CASSGSVGSYEQYF.

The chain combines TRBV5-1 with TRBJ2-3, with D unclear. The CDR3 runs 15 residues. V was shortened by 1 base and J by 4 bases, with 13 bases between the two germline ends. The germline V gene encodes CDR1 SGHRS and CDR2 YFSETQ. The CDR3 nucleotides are TGCGCCAGCAGCTTGTTGGGCAGGAGCGCAGATACGCAGTATTTT. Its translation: CASSLLGRSADTQYF.

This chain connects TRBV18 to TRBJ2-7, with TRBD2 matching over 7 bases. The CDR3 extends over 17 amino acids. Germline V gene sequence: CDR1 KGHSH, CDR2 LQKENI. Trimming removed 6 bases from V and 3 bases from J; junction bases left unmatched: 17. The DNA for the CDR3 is TGTGCCAGCTCGAAGCCACAAGGGTCGGGAGGCCTCTACGAGCAGTACTTC. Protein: CASSKPQGSGGLYEQYF.